This T cell receptor (beta chain) was identified during a study of T cell repertoires in cytomegalovirus infection. As for the study in general: Public TCR beta signatures indicated both CMV infection and matching HLA type.

With 3 bases clipped from V and 5 bases from J, the junction kept 12 bases outside the gene matches. Germline V gene data show CDR1 as DFQATT and CDR2 as SNEGSKA (reference sequence). The CDR3 sequence is 16 residues long. Via MiXCR, TCRdb re-called the reads, giving one row per CDR3 protein. Of around 300,000 distinct CDR3 sequences in the sample, under 25% were seen once. Turning to this clonotype: What it binds is unknown.

This specimen was cultured PBMCs, taken from culture after CMV antigen stimulation. The gene calls are TRBV20-1 and TRBJ2-7, with 11 nucleotides matching TRBD2. The clonotype originates from a human donor in good health (CMV status not recorded). Some clones in this sample may be carry-over from other donors' samples. The CDR3 is CSARPELAGVPHEQYF. In DNA form, the CDR3 reads TGCAGTGCTAGGCCCGAACTAGCGGGAGTGCCCCACGAGCAGTACTTC.